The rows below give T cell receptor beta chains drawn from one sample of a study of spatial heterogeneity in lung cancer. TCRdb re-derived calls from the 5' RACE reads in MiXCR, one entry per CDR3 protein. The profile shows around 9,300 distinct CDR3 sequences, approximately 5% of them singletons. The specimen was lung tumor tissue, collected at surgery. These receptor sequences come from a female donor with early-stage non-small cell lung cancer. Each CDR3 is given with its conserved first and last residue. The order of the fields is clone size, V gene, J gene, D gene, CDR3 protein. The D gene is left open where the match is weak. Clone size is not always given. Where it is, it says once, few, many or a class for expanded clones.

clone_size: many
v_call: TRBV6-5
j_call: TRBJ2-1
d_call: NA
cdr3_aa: CASSRQGGEQFF

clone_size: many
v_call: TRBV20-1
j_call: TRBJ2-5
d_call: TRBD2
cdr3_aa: CSARDRLAGVRETQYF

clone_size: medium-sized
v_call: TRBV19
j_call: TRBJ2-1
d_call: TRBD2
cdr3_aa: CASTLQGLAGRNEQFF

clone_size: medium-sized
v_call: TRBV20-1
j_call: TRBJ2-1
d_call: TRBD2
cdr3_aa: CSARDPASGYNEQFF

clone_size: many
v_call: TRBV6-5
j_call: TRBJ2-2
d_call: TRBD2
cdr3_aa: CASRTGTSAAGELFF

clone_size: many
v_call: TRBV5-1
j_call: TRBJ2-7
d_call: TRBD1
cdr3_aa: CASSQSPGQGEYEQYF

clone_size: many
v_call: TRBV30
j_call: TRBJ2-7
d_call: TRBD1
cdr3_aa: CACALMPGTGGSFSLEQYF

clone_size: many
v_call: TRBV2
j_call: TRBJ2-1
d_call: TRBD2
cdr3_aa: CASSVGTSGGVYNEQFF

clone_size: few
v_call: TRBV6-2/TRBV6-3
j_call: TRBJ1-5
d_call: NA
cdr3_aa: CASAGSNQPQHF

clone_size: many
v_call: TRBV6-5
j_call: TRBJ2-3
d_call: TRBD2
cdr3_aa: CASRLAGGDTQYF

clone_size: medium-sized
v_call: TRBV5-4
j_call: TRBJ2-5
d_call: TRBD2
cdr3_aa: CASSSRIAGQETQYF

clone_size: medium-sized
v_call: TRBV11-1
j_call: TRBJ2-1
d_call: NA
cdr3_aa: CASSLALGYWEQFF

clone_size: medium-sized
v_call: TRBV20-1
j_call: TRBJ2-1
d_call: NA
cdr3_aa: CSAAPGSYNEQFF

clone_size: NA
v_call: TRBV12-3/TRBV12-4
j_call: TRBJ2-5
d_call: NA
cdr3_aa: CASSPPDNQETQYF

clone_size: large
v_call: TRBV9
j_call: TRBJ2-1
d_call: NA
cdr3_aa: CASSVSSGEQFF

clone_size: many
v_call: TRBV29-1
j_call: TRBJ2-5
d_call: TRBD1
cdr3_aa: CSVRTGEETQYF

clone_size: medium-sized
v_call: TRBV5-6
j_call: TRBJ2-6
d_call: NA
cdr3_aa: CASSLLPSGANVLTF

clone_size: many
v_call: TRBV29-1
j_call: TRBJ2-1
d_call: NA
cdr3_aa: CSVEVNNEQFF

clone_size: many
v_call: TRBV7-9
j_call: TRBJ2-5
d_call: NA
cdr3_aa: CASSTTFGETQYF

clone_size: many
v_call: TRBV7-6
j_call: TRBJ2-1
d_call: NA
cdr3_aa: CASSLLGGEQFF

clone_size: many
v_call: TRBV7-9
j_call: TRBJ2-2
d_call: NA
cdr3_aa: CASSLGSADTGELFF

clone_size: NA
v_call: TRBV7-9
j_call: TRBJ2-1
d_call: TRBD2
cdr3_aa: CASSFGTSGNEQFF

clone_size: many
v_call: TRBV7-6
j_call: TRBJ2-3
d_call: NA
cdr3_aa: CASSSFYTDTQYF

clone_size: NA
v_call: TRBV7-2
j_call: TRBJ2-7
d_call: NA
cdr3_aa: CASSPATRRYEQYF

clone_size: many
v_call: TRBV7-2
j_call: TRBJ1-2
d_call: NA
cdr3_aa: CASSLVRGGYGYTF

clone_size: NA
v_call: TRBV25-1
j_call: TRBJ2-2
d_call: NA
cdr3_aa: CASSARDLNTGELFF

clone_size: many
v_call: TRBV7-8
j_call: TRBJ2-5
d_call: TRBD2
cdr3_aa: CASSRKSSGIGETQYF

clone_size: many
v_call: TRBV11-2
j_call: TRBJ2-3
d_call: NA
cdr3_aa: CASSLDLPTGASPTDTQYF

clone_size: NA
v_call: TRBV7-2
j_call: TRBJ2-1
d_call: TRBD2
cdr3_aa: CASSLEAGLVGLGSYNEQFF

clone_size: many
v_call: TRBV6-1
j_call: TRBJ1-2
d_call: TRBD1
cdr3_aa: CASSPDRGYGYTF

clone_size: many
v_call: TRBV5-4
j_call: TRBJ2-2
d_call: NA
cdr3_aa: CASSPSLGAAGTGELFF

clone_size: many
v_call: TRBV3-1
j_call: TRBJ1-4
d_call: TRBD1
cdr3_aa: CASSQVPGQVFNEKLFF

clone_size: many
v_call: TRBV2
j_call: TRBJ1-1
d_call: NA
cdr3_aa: CASSVQEMNTEAFF

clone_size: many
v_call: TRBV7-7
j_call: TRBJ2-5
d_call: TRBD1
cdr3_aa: CASSLNRGPEETQYF

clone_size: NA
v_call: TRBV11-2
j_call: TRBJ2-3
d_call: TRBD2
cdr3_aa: CASSLDSSSGRRIWLVRDTQYF

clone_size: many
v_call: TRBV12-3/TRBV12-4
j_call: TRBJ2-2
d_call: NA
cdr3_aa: CASSPLGANTGELFF

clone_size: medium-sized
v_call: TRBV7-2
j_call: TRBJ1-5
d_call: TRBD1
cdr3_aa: CASSLASQGSQHF

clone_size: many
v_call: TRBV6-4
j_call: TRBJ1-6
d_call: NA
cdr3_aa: CASSETSSYNSPLHF

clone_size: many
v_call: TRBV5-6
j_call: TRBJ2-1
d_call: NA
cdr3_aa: CASSAPGAWRDEQFF

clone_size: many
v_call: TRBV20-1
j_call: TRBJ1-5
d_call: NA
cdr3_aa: CSARGFSNQPQHF

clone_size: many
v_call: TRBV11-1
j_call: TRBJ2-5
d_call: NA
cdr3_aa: CASSERQGGETQYF

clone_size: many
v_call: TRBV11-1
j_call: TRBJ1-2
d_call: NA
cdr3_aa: CASSPPWGTYGYTF

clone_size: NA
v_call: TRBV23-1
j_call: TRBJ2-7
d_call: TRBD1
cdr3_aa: CASSQPDRAHEQYF

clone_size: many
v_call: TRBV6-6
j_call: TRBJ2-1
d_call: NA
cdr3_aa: CASRPDWGQGPNEQFF

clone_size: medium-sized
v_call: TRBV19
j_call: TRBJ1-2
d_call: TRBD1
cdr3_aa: CASSIQGAPGYTF

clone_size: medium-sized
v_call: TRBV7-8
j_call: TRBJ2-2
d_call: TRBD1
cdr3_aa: CASSRRTGPTGELFF

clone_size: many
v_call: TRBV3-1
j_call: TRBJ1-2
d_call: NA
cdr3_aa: CASSAGASLPHYGYTF

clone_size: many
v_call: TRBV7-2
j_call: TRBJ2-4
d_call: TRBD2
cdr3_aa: CASSPVGSGRSNF

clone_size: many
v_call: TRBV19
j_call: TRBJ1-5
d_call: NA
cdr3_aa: CASSIVWGNQPQHF

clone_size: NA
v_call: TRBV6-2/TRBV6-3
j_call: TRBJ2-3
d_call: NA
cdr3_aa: CASSHTWDMQYF

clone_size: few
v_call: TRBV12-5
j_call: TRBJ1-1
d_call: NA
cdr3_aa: CASGPRQNTEAFF

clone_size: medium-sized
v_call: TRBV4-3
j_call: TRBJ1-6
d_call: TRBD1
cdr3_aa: CASSQRTGVISPLHF

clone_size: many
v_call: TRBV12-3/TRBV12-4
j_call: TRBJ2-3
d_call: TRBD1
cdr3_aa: CASSRRDSKTDTQYF

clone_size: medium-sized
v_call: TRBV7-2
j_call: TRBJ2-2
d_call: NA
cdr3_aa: CASSLGRGTGELFF

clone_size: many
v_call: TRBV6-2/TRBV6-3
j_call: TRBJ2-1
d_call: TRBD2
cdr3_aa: CASSRGLAGGDNEQFF

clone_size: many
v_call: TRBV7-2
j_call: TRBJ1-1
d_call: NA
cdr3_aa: CASSFQGNTEAFF

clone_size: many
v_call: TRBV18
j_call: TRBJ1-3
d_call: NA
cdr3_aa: CASSPLGDSGNTIYF

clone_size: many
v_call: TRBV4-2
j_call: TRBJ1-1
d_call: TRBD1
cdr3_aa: CASSQDVDRAIAENTEAFF